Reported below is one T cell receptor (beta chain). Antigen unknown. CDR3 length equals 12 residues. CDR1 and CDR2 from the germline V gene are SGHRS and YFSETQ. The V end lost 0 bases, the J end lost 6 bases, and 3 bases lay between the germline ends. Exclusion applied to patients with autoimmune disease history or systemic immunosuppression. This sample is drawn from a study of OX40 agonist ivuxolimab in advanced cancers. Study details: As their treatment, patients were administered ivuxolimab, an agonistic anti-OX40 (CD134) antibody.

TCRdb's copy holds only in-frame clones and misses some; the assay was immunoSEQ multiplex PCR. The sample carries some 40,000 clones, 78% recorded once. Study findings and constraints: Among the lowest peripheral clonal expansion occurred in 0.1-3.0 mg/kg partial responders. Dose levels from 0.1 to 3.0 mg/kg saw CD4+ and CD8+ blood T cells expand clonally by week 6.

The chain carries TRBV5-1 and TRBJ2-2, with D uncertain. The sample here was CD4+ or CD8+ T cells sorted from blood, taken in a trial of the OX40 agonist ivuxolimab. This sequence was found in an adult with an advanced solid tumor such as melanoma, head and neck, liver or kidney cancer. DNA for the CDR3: TGCGCCAGCAGCTTGGCTCCCGGGGAGCTGTTTTTT. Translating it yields CASSLAPGELFF.